A single sample is the source of the 14 T cell receptor beta chains below, sequenced in a study of blood T cells in healthy people across ages. Together with a sample-barcoded 5' primer, a J-beta primer mix was included in a second PCR lasting roughly 6 to 12 cycles. MiXCR was run by TCRdb on the 5' RACE reads, yielding one entry per CDR3 protein. The sample shows some 900,000 distinct CDR3 sequences, roughly 43% of them seen only once. Specimen: blood. These receptors were obtained from a man aged 30-40 years in good health.

This chain joins TRBV20-1 and TRBJ2-2, with 12 bases aligning to TRBD1. The ends lost 1 base at V and 11 bases at J; junction bases unmatched: 2. The CDR3 runs to 13 residues. In germline, CDR1 is DFQATT, CDR2 SNEGSKA (reference sequence). The CDR3: CSARGDRGRELFF. The CDR3 region has the DNA TGCAGTGCTAGAGGGGACAGGGGGCGAGAGCTGTTTTTT.

This clonotype was seen just once. V is TRBV27 and J is TRBJ1-1; 7 positions match TRBD1. The CDR3 is 17 amino acids. The V gene's germline CDR1 is MNHEY and CDR2 SMNVEV (reference sequence). J was trimmed by 1 base and V by 6 bases; bases with no gene match: 14. CDR3 sequence reads: CASRRELRGLGNTEAFF. CDR3 sequence (DNA): TGTGCCAGCAGAAGGGAGTTGAGGGGGCTGGGGAACACTGAAGCTTTCTTT.

The chain couples TRBV6-6 to TRBJ2-3; TRBD2 might be the D (5 bases). The germline V gene encodes CDR1 MNHNY and CDR2 SVGAGI (reference sequence). Trimming removed 5 bases from V and 2 bases from J, with 17 bases in between. This CDR3 has 16 residues. CDR3 protein: CASSPDNRGPTDTQYF. The CDR3 DNA is TGTGCCAGCAGTCCTGATAACCGGGGTCCCACAGATACGCAGTATTTT.

In its sample, this clonotype was seen a few times. The chain couples TRBV4-1 to TRBJ2-1, with 7 nucleotides matching TRBD2. There are 17 residues in the CDR3. Germline V gene sequence: CDR1 MGHRA, CDR2 YSYEKL. The V gene end was trimmed by 3 bases and the J gene end by 1 base; junction bases not matched to a gene: 9. The CDR3 DNA reads as TGCGCCAGCAGCCAGTCAGCGGGGAGGGGTTCCTACAATGAGCAGTTCTTC. It yields the protein CASSQSAGRGSYNEQFF.

The chain's CDR3 is CASSPPMSGPEAFF. CDR3 in DNA: TGTGCCAGCAGTCCTCCCATGTCGGGGCCGGAAGCTTTCTTT. J is TRBJ1-1 and V is TRBV6-6; perhaps TRBD1 as D (5 bases). This CDR3 comprises 14 residues. Trimming removed 5 bases from V and 8 bases from J, with 18 bases in between. Germline CDR1 is MNHNY and CDR2 is SVGAGI (reference sequence).

About this clonotype: Germline and junction disagree at one end, which may indicate a read error. The CDR3 here is CSTRDNRGTSDTQYF. The CDR3 DNA is TGCAGTACTAGAGATAACCGGGGGACTTCAGATACGCAGTATTTT. This chain joins TRBV20-1 and TRBJ2-3; maybe TRBD2 (6 bases). The germline gives CDR1 DFQATT, CDR2 SNEGSKA (reference sequence). The CDR3 is made up of 15 amino acids.

This chain uses TRBV3-1 with TRBJ2-5, with D maybe TRBD2 (5 bases). The CDR3 has 15 amino acids. Germline V gives CDR1 LGHDT, CDR2 YNNKEL (reference sequence). Trimming took off 4 bases at V and 4 bases at J, with 16 bases between the two ends. DNA for the CDR3: TGTGCCAGCAGCCGTCGTCTAGCCTCCCCAGAGACCCAGTACTTC. This translates into CASSRRLASPETQYF.

There are a few counts of this clonotype. The genes are TRBV7-2 and TRBJ2-5, with a weak D call TRBD1 (5 bases). The end of the DNA fits TRBJ2-7 better, so the J call may be wrong. The CDR3 runs to 15 residues. Germline V gene lookup returns CDR1 SGHTA and CDR2 FQGNSA. The CDR3 DNA reads as TGTGCCAGCAGCCCCCTTCTCCTCGTAGGGGCCGAGCAGTACTTC. This gives the protein CASSPLLLVGAEQYF.

This clonotype has a handful of counts. CDR3 region: CASSSQTGQSSYNSPLHF. CDR3 nucleotides: TGTGCCAGCAGCTCACAAACCGGACAGAGCTCCTATAATTCACCCCTCCACTTT. V usage is TRBV7-2 and J usage is TRBJ1-6, with TRBD1 as a possible D gene (6 bases). CDR3 length: 18 amino acids. V was cut by 4 bases and J by 0 bases, with 16 bases left in between. Germline V CDR1 and CDR2: SGHTA, FQGNSA.

This chain links TRBV7-2 with TRBJ1-4; 8 bases match TRBD1. This CDR3 is 17 amino acids long. V gave up 1 base and J gave up 8 bases; unmatched junction bases: 12. Per germline, CDR1 SGHTA and CDR2 FQGNSA. The CDR3 DNA follows: TGTGCCAGCAGCTTAGGCCCCCACAGGGGGACTTCGGAAAAACTGTTTTTT. Translated: CASSLGPHRGTSEKLFF.

For this clonotype: One end of the junction is discordant with germline, which a read error may explain. This sequence joins TRBV7-2 and TRBJ2-4; D is possibly TRBD1 (6 bases). CDR1 SGHTA and CDR2 FQGNSA come from the germline V gene. The CDR3 spans 15 residues. This CDR3 is CAGSPSAGTSNIQYF. CDR3 DNA: TGTGCCGGCAGCCCCTCAGCAGGGACATCAAACATTCAGTACTTC.

Comments on this clonotype: Just one base apart from a much larger clone, this may be a read error. The chain uses TRBV28 and TRBJ2-4; tentative D call: TRBD1 (6 bases). With the DNA end fitting TRBJ2-7 better, the J assignment may be wrong. CDR1 is MDHEN and CDR2 is SYDVKM in the germline V gene. This CDR3 contains 14 residues. This CDR3 is CASGRQVLTYEQYF. The CDR3 DNA follows: TGTGCCAGCGGGAGACAGGTCTTGACCTACGAGCAGTACTTC.

This clonotype has just one count. The rearrangement links TRBV20-1 to TRBJ1-5, with 10 nucleotides matching TRBD1. The CDR3 spans 15 residues. V lost 4 bases and J lost 3; bases outside the gene matches: 6. Per germline, CDR1 DFQATT and CDR2 SNEGSKA (reference sequence). Written as DNA, the CDR3 is TGCAGTGCTAATTGGGGGACAGGGGTCAATCAGCCCCAGCATTTT. This sequence encodes CSANWGTGVNQPQHF.

This rearrangement joins TRBV28 to TRBJ1-5; no clear D. Trimming removed 5 bases from V and 2 bases from J, with 16 bases in between. The germline CDR1 and CDR2 sequences are MDHEN and SYDVKM. This CDR3 is 16 amino acids long. In DNA form, the CDR3 reads TGTGCCAGCAGTAGGCCCGGGGTCGGTGGCAATCAGCCCCAGCATTTT. Translating it yields CASSRPGVGGNQPQHF.